This T cell receptor (beta chain) was captured by sequencing in a study of response to subunit inactivated influenza vaccine. CDR1 MDHEN and CDR2 SYDVKM come from the germline V gene. V was clipped by 1 base and J by 0 bases; unmatched bases: 13. There are 20 residues in the CDR3. TCRdb passed the RT-PCR reads through MiXCR, listing each CDR3 protein once. The sample holds about 540,000 distinct CDR3 sequences; under 25% are singletons and the top ten take 2.8%. The same sample was also studied in work on T cells expressing NK-cell markers. That study adds: What made the TCR beta cDNA was 5'RACE template switching with UMIs. Repertoire data for TCR beta were derived from sorted T cells (CD3+CD56+NKG2C+, CD3+CD56+NKG2C- and CD3+CD56-NKG2C+).

V and J are TRBV28 and TRBJ2-1; 9 bases are a match to TRBD2. The clonotype comes from a man aged 50 to 60 who received an inactivated influenza vaccine. Source: CD4+ T cells sorted from PBMCs, taken approximately 12 days after vaccination. CDR3 sequence reads: CASSLFKTSGPLSSYNEQFF. The CDR3 nucleotides are TGTGCCAGCAGTTTATTTAAGACTAGCGGACCACTGAGCTCCTACAATGAGCAGTTCTTC. The full variable domain, with the rest looked up from reference TRBV28 and TRBJ2-1, is DVKVTQSSRYLVKRTGEKVFLECVQDMDHENMFWYRQDPGLGLRLIYFSYDVKMKEKGDIPEGYSVSREKKERFSLILESASTNQTSMYLCASSLFKTSGPLSSYNEQFFGPGTRLTVL.